These 2 T cell receptor beta chains were sequenced from one sample in a study of blood T cell repertoires in COVID-19. The table came from immunoSEQ multiplex PCR; TCRdb's copy has only in-frame clones and leaves some out. The data contain 400,000 to 500,000 clones, roughly 90% of them singletons. Sequencing was carried out using PBMCs or T cells enriched from blood (not recorded which). The source is a woman younger than 30 who had been exposed to COVID-19.

This chain links TRBV15 with TRBJ2-1; 7 nucleotides agree with TRBD2. V lost 6 bases and J lost 0; bases outside the gene matches: 8. The CDR3 is 16 residues long. Germline-derived CDR1 and CDR2 are LNHNV and YYDKDF (reference sequence). The CDR3 sequence is CATRAGGTGSYNEQFF. The CDR3, as DNA: TGTGCCACCAGGGCCGGGGGGACGGGCTCCTACAATGAGCAGTTCTTC.

V usage is TRBV27 and J usage is TRBJ1-6; D gene unclear. V was pared by 4 bases and J by 7 bases, with 8 bases between. CDR1 is MNHEY, CDR2 SMNVEV, per germline (reference sequence). CDR3 length: 13 residues. The CDR3 here is CASSSRENSPLHF. In nucleotides, the CDR3 is TGTGCCAGCAGTTCAAGGGAGAATTCACCCCTCCACTTT.